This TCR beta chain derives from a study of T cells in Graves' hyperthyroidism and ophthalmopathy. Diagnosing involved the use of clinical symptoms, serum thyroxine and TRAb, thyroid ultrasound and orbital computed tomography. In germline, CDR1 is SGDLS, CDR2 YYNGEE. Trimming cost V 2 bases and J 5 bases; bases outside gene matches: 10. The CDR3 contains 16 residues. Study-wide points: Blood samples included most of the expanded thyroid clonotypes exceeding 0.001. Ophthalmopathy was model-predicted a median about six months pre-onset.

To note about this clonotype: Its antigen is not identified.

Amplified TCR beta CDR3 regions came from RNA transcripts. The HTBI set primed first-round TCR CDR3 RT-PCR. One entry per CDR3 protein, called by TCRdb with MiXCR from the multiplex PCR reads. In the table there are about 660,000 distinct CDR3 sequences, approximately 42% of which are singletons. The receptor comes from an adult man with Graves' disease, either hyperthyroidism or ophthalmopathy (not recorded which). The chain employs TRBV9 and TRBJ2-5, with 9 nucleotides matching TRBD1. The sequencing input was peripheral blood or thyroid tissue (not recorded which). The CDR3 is CASSVRTGVTGETQYF. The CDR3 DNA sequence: TGTGCCAGCAGCGTTCGGACAGGGGTCACCGGGGAGACCCAGTACTTC. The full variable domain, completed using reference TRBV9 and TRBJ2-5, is DSGVTQTPKHLITATGQRVTLRCSPRSGDLSVYWYQQSLDQGLQFLIQYYNGEERAKGNILERFSAQQFPDLHSELNLSSLELGDSALYFCASSVRTGVTGETQYFGPGTRLLVL.